This is a list of T cell receptor beta chains from one sample in a study of cytomegalovirus exposure and HLA in healthy donors. The table came from immunoSEQ multiplex PCR; TCRdb's copy has only in-frame clones and leaves some out. The sample lists 30,000 to 40,000 clones, 40% to 45% occurring once. The specimen sequenced was PBMCs. The source is a woman in her forties or fifties in good health and CMV-seronegative. The CDR3 runs from the conserved cysteine through the conserved F or W. D genes are given only for firm matches. Size is stated for part of the rows, as once, few or many counts, or as a class when the clone is expanded.

D gene	V gene	J gene	CDR3 length	clone size	CDR3 DNA	CDR3 protein
-	TRBV7-9	TRBJ2-2	15	-	TGTGCCAGCACCGGATCCTTGGGCGACACCGGGGAGCTGTTTTTT	CASTGSLGDTGELFF
TRBD1	TRBV18	TRBJ2-1	16	-	TGTGCCAGCTCACCATCTGGCTGGGACAGGGTCTATGAGCAGTTCTTC	CASSPSGWDRVYEQFF
-	TRBV7-9	TRBJ1-5	14	few	TGTGCCAGCAGCCCCAACAGAGAAAATCAGCCCCAGCATTTT	CASSPNRENQPQHF
-	TRBV5-1	TRBJ1-5	14	once	TGCGCCAGCAGCTTGGGGTTAGGGGGTCAGCCCCAGCATTTT	CASSLGLGGQPQHF
-	TRBV9	TRBJ2-1	16	-	TGTGCCAGCAGCGTAGACAGCCGGGGCTCCTACAATGAGCAGTTCTTC	CASSVDSRGSYNEQFF
TRBD1	TRBV27	TRBJ2-7	16	-	TGTGCCAGCAAGGGACAGGGGGCGCAGAGCCCCTACGAGCAGTACTTC	CASKGQGAQSPYEQYF
-	TRBV5-1	TRBJ2-3	16	-	TGCGCCAGCAGCTTGAGGTACCAGGGGAGCACAGATACGCAGTATTTT	CASSLRYQGSTDTQYF
TRBD1	TRBV4-2	TRBJ2-2	17	-	TGTGCCAGCAGCTCCCGACCGGGACAGGGGGGGGCCGGGGAGCTGTTTTTT	CASSSRPGQGGAGELFF
TRBD1	TRBV11-2	TRBJ2-7	13	few	TGTGCCAGCAGCACGGGACAGGGTGGCGAGCAGTACTTC	CASSTGQGGEQYF
-	TRBV19	TRBJ2-3	15	-	TGTGCCAGTAGTATATTCTCCGGTAACACAGATACGCAGTATTTT	CASSIFSGNTDTQYF
TRBD1	TRBV7-9	TRBJ2-5	14	few	TGTGCCAGCAGCTTAGGACAGGGGGTGGAGACCCAGTACTTC	CASSLGQGVETQYF
-	TRBV10-2	TRBJ1-3	15	-	TGCGCCAGCAGTGAGCCCGCGCTAGTTGGAAACACCATATATTTT	CASSEPALVGNTIYF
-	TRBV19	TRBJ1-1	14	-	TGTGCCAGTAGAGGGGGAATCGGGAACACTGAAGCTTTCTTT	CASRGGIGNTEAFF
TRBD1	TRBV7-9	TRBJ2-7	18	-	TGTGCCAGCAGTCCTGTCCCGGGACAGGGAGACCCGGCCTACGAGCAGTACTTC	CASSPVPGQGDPAYEQYF
-	TRBV5-1	TRBJ2-7	14	-	TGCGCCAGCAGACGCAGCGAGGGATTCTACGAGCAGTACTTC	CASRRSEGFYEQYF
TRBD1	TRBV2	TRBJ1-2	12	-	TGTGCCAGCAGGCTTAGGACAGGCGGCTACACCTTC	CASRLRTGGYTF
-	TRBV7-9	TRBJ1-1	13	-	TGTGCCAGCAGCTCCCAGGGTAACACTGAAGCTTTCTTT	CASSSQGNTEAFF
TRBD2	TRBV30	TRBJ2-3	15	-	TGTGCCTGGATGACTAGCGGGAGACTAAGAGATACGCAGTATTTT	CAWMTSGRLRDTQYF
TRBD2	TRBV5-6	TRBJ2-7	15	few	TGTGCCAGCAGCTTTTCTACTAGCGGGCCTTACGAGCAGTACTTC	CASSFSTSGPYEQYF
-	TRBV6-5	TRBJ2-5	14	-	TGTGCCAGCAAGTTCCCCGGGGGACAAGAGACCCAGTACTTC	CASKFPGGQETQYF
TRBD1	TRBV5-6	TRBJ2-2	17	-	TGTGCCAGCAGCTTACCCGGGACAGGGAGAAACACCGGGGAGCTGTTTTTT	CASSLPGTGRNTGELFF
TRBD2	TRBV19	TRBJ2-1	16	once	TGTGCCAGTAGCAGGGGCCCGGCGGGAGGGAACAATGAGCAGTTCTTC	CASSRGPAGGNNEQFF
-	TRBV18	TRBJ2-5	14	-	TGTGCCAGCTCCGCTTTACGGGAAGGAGAGACCCAGTACTTC	CASSALREGETQYF
TRBD1	TRBV9	TRBJ2-1	14	-	TGTGCCAGCAGCCCCCGGGACAGGGCCAATGAGCAGTTCTTC	CASSPRDRANEQFF
-	TRBV19	TRBJ1-1	14	few	TGTGCCAGTACCTCACGGGGTTGGAACACTGAAGCTTTCTTT	CASTSRGWNTEAFF
-	TRBV5-4	TRBJ1-2	15	once	TGTGCCAGCAGCCCCCTACTAACCGGCAACTATGGCTACACCTTC	CASSPLLTGNYGYTF
TRBD1	TRBV5-3	TRBJ1-3	21	-	TGTGCCAGAAGCCTGGAGACAGGGAATCATGCCACCTTAATGGCTGGAAACACCATATATTTT	CARSLETGNHATLMAGNTIYF
TRBD1	TRBV5-1	TRBJ2-4	21	-	TGCGCCAGCAGCCCCCGGCTGGGACAGGGGTATCTGGACCAAGACAAAAACATTCAGTACTTC	CASSPRLGQGYLDQDKNIQYF
-	TRBV6-6	TRBJ2-1	15	once	TGTGCCAGCAGTTACTGGCGTCAGGGTGACAATGAGCAGTTCTTC	CASSYWRQGDNEQFF
TRBD1	TRBV2	TRBJ1-6	14	-	TGTGCCAGCAGTGTTCGGGACAGGGGTTCACCCCTCCACTTT	CASSVRDRGSPLHF
TRBD2	TRBV18	TRBJ2-3	15	few	TGTGCCAGCTCACAACAGCGGGGTGACACAGATACGCAGTATTTT	CASSQQRGDTDTQYF
-	TRBV19	TRBJ2-6	15	few	TGTGCCAGCAGAGGGATTTCTTCTGGGGCCAACGTCCTGACTTTC	CASRGISSGANVLTF
TRBD1	TRBV5-4	TRBJ2-5	14	-	TGTGCCAGCAGCTTGGGGACAGGGCAAGAGACCCAGTACTTC	CASSLGTGQETQYF
-	TRBV9	TRBJ1-4	15	few	TGTGCCAGCAGCAAAGCGGGGGGTTTCAATGAAAAACTGTTTTTT	CASSKAGGFNEKLFF
-	TRBV2	TRBJ2-7	13	few	TGTGCCAGCGGTAACGCAGGGCGATGGGAGCAGTACTTC	CASGNAGRWEQYF
-	TRBV28	TRBJ1-2	12	-	TGTGCCAGCGGGCAGGTGCGGGATGGCTACACCTTC	CASGQVRDGYTF
TRBD1	TRBV2	TRBJ1-5	15	few	TGTGCCAGCACCCCGGGACAGAGCCTCAATCAGCCCCAGCATTTT	CASTPGQSLNQPQHF
TRBD2	TRBV6-4	TRBJ2-3	19	-	TGTGCCAGCACCGAAGGGGGACTAGCGGCCCGGTCTAGCACAGATACGCAGTATTTT	CASTEGGLAARSSTDTQYF
TRBD2	TRBV7-2	TRBJ2-7	15	-	TGTGCCAGCAGCTCGAGCGGGAGGGCCCCCTACGAGCAGTACTTC	CASSSSGRAPYEQYF
TRBD1	TRBV9	TRBJ2-1	16	-	TGTGCCAGCAGCGCAGGGCAGGGGGCAGGGGTTAATGAGCAGTTCTTC	CASSAGQGAGVNEQFF
TRBD1	TRBV7-9	TRBJ2-7	14	once	TGTGCCAGCAGCCCGCGGGACAGGGGCTACGAGCAGTACTTC	CASSPRDRGYEQYF
-	TRBV5-4	TRBJ2-7	14	few	TGTGCCAGCAGCTTGACGGGAACAACCTACGAGCAGTACTTC	CASSLTGTTYEQYF
TRBD1	TRBV6-6	TRBJ1-5	16	-	TGTGCCAGCAGCTGGACAGGGGAAGGAGGCAATCAGCCCCAGCATTTT	CASSWTGEGGNQPQHF
-	TRBV27	TRBJ1-2	16	-	TGTGCCAGCAGTCGTTCGGGGGGAGACAAAGCTTATGGCTACACCTTC	CASSRSGGDKAYGYTF
TRBD1	TRBV15	TRBJ2-3	15	-	TGTGCCACCAGCAGACCCCGGGACAGGGCAGATACGAAGTATTTT	CATSRPRDRADTKYF
-	TRBV5-4	TRBJ2-2	17	-	TGTGCCAGCAGCCTTTGGTCGGGGAAGGCGAACACCGGGGAGCTGTTTTTT	CASSLWSGKANTGELFF
-	TRBV9	TRBJ2-1	15	-	TGTGCCAGCAGCCCAATGACACCCAAAGACAATGAGCAGTTCTTC	CASSPMTPKDNEQFF
TRBD1	TRBV6-5	TRBJ2-7	15	-	TGTGCCAGCAGTTACAGCGGGACAGGGGAGAACGAGCAGTACTTC	CASSYSGTGENEQYF